This TCR beta chain derives from a study of PD-1 blockade in classical Hodgkin lymphoma. Assay: immunoSEQ multiplex PCR; the TCRdb copy retains only in-frame clones and omits some. The data show some 96,000 clones, approximately 88% seen once. Germline lookup yields CDR1 LNHDA and CDR2 SQIVND (reference sequence). J was trimmed by 2 bases and V by 8 bases; bases with no gene match: 7. The CDR3 length is 15 residues. Patients all relapsed after autologous stem cell transplantation, and there was variation in brentuximab vedotin exposure. Under best response, outcomes were complete response, partial response or progressive disease. Study-wide results and limits: By C4D1 there was a significant rise in CD4+ TCR diversity but not in CD8+ TCR diversity.

Remarks on this clone: The antigen is unknown.

Sample: peripheral blood mononuclear cells (PBMCs), taken at baseline. The genes are TRBV19 and TRBJ2-4; 9 bases agree with TRBD1. This sequence was found in a human donor with classical Hodgkin lymphoma. CDR3 bases: TGTGCCAGTGATCCGGACAGGGGAACCAAAAACATTCAGTACTTC. This encodes CASDPDRGTKNIQYF.